These T cell receptor beta chains were read from a single sample in a study of blood T cell repertoires in COVID-19. Clones were read by immunoSEQ multiplex PCR, and TCRdb kept only the in-frame ones, dropping some. Of 250,000 to 300,000 clones listed, about 90% are singletons. Sequencing was performed on peripheral blood. These receptors were taken from a woman in her seventies with COVID-19, enrolled during active disease. CDR3s include the opening cysteine and the closing phenylalanine or tryptophan. D genes are given only for firm matches. Not every row has a clone size; where given, it reads once, few, many or a size class.

clone size	V gene	D gene	J gene	CDR3 protein	CDR3 DNA
once	TRBV5-5	NA	TRBJ1-4	CASSFPGAFNEKLFF	TGTGCCAGCAGCTTCCCAGGGGCGTTTAATGAAAAACTGTTTTTT
once	TRBV10-3	NA	TRBJ2-3	CAISPQGGGTDTQYF	TGTGCCATCAGCCCCCAGGGCGGGGGCACAGATACGCAGTATTTT
NA	TRBV15	NA	TRBJ2-5	CATSRGTGGQETQYF	TGTGCCACCAGCAGAGGGACCGGGGGCCAAGAGACCCAGTACTTC
NA	TRBV5-8	TRBD1	TRBJ2-3	CASSQQGHTDTQYF	TGTGCCAGCAGCCAACAGGGGCACACAGATACGCAGTATTTT
NA	TRBV19	NA	TRBJ2-1	CASSTSSYNEQFF	TGTGCCAGTAGCACGAGCTCCTACAATGAGCAGTTCTTC
NA	TRBV27	NA	TRBJ2-2	CASSLRGSGELFF	TGTGCCAGCAGTTTACGAGGGTCCGGGGAGCTGTTTTTT
NA	TRBV27	NA	TRBJ2-1	CASSLSYGADRDNEQFF	TGTGCCAGCAGTTTATCCTATGGGGCCGACCGCGACAATGAGCAGTTCTTC
NA	TRBV11-3	TRBD2	TRBJ2-5	CASSARTSVSPGRETQYF	TGTGCCAGCAGCGCGAGGACTAGCGTGAGCCCTGGACGCGAGACCCAGTACTTC
once	TRBV9	NA	TRBJ2-3	CASSVERSFTDTQYF	TGTGCCAGCAGCGTAGAACGGAGCTTCACAGATACGCAGTATTTT
NA	TRBV11-3	NA	TRBJ1-4	CASSLGRANEKLFF	TGTGCCAGCAGCTTGGGCAGGGCTAATGAAAAACTGTTTTTT
NA	TRBV14	TRBD2	TRBJ2-1	CASSQDLTSGSLQSPYNEQFF	TGTGCCAGCAGCCAAGATCTCACTAGCGGGAGTCTCCAAAGCCCATACAATGAGCAGTTCTTC
NA	TRBV5-4	NA	TRBJ2-3	CASSLSGASTDTQYF	TGTGCCAGCAGCCTTAGCGGAGCGAGCACAGATACGCAGTATTTT
NA	TRBV19	NA	TRBJ2-1	CASSFGAGGYNEQFF	TGTGCCAGTAGTTTCGGGGCAGGGGGGTACAATGAGCAGTTCTTC
NA	TRBV24-1	TRBD1	TRBJ1-5	CATSEPGTGNQPQHF	TGTGCCACCAGTGAACCCGGGACAGGGAACCAGCCCCAGCATTTT
few	TRBV6-1	TRBD2	TRBJ2-3	CASSVRAGAVGTDTQYF	TGTGCCAGCAGTGTAAGGGCGGGAGCGGTCGGCACAGATACGCAGTATTTT
NA	TRBV5-1	TRBD2	TRBJ2-2	CASSSTSGFTGELFF	TGCGCCAGCAGCTCGACTAGCGGGTTTACCGGGGAGCTGTTTTTT
NA	TRBV11-3	TRBD1	TRBJ1-2	CASSPGTGFNYGYTF	TGTGCCAGCAGCCCTGGGACAGGGTTTAACTATGGCTACACCTTC
NA	TRBV7-2	TRBD1	TRBJ2-7	CASSLVSGQGHEQYF	TGTGCCAGCAGCTTAGTGTCGGGACAGGGACACGAGCAGTACTTC
NA	TRBV6-5	NA	TRBJ1-3	CASSRGQSSGNTIYF	TGTGCCAGCAGCCGCGGACAGAGCTCTGGAAACACCATATATTTT
NA	TRBV9	NA	TRBJ2-3	CASSVRPSTDTQYF	TGTGCCAGCAGCGTACGTCCTAGCACAGATACGCAGTATTTT
NA	TRBV4-3	NA	TRBJ1-1	CASSQDPVLNTEAFF	TGCGCCAGCAGCCAAGATCCAGTATTGAACACTGAAGCTTTCTTT
NA	TRBV28	NA	TRBJ1-1	CASSLSTEAFF	TGTGCCAGCAGTTTATCTACTGAAGCTTTCTTT
once	TRBV6-6	NA	TRBJ2-2	CASSPLGAGTGELFF	TGTGCCAGCAGCCCCCTGGGGGCGGGCACCGGGGAGCTGTTTTTT
NA	TRBV19	TRBD1	TRBJ1-4	CASRTGGSVEKLFF	TGTGCCAGTAGGACAGGGGGTTCTGTTGAAAAACTGTTTTTT
NA	TRBV27	NA	TRBJ2-2	CASRKPGGSNTGELFF	TGTGCCAGCCGAAAACCGGGGGGCTCGAACACCGGGGAGCTGTTTTTT
NA	TRBV6-5	TRBD1	TRBJ1-2	CASRPRGQAYYGYTF	TGTGCCAGCAGGCCTCGCGGACAGGCATACTATGGCTACACCTTC
NA	TRBV16	TRBD1	TRBJ1-2	CASSQVAPGQGGGYTF	TGTGCCAGCAGCCAAGTTGCCCCGGGACAGGGAGGCGGCTACACCTTC
NA	TRBV4-1	NA	TRBJ1-1	CASSQEAGDTEAFF	TGCGCCAGCAGCCAAGAAGCCGGGGACACTGAAGCTTTCTTT
NA	TRBV5-8	TRBD1	TRBJ1-1	CASSPNRGLTEAFF	TGTGCCAGCAGCCCAAACAGGGGGCTCACTGAAGCTTTCTTT
NA	TRBV18	TRBD1	TRBJ2-7	CASSPNMSGGDEQYF	TGTGCCAGCTCCCCCAATATGTCAGGGGGCGACGAGCAGTACTTC
NA	TRBV27	TRBD2	TRBJ2-1	CASSILPGTSGRASHGIVQFF	TGTGCCAGCAGTATACTACCAGGGACTAGCGGGAGGGCCTCTCATGGTATAGTGCAGTTCTTC
NA	TRBV6-5	TRBD1	TRBJ1-4	CASSYSRQGGDEKLFF	TGTGCCAGCAGTTACTCGAGGCAGGGGGGAGATGAAAAACTGTTTTTT
NA	TRBV2	TRBD1	TRBJ2-1	CASSVLRGHYNEQFF	TGTGCCAGCAGTGTCCTCAGGGGGCACTACAATGAGCAGTTCTTC